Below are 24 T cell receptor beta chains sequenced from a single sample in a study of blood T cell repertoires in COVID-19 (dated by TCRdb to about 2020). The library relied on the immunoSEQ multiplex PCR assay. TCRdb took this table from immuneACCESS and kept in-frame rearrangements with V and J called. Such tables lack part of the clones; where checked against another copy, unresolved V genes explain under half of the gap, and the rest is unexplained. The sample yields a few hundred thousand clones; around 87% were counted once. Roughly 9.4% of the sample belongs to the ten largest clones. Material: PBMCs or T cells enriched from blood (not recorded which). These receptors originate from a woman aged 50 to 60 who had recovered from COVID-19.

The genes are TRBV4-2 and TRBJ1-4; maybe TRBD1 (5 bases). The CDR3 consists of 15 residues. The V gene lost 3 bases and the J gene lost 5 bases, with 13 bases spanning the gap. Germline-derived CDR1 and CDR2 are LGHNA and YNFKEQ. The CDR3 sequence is CASSQGQGGNEKLFF. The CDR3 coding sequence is TGTGCCAGCAGCCAGGGGCAGGGTGGAAATGAAAAACTGTTTTTT.

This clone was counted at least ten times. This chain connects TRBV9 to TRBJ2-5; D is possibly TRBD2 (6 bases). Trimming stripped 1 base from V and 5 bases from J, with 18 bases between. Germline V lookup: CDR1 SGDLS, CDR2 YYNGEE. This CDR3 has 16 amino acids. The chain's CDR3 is CASSVSTGGGHETQYF. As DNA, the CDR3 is TGTGCCAGCAGCGTATCGACCGGGGGTGGGCACGAGACCCAGTACTTC.

The CDR3 nucleotides are TGTGCCAGCAGTTTTCGCGGGCCTAACTATGGCTACACCTTC. Protein: CASSFRGPNYGYTF. The chain recombines TRBV28 with TRBJ1-2; D call uncertain. V gave up 3 bases and J gave up 0 bases, with 8 bases separating them. The CDR3 has 14 amino acids. The germline gives CDR1 MDHEN, CDR2 SYDVKM.

The CDR3 is CASSASTGRGTQYF. CDR3 nucleotides: TGTGCCAGCAGCGCGTCAACAGGGAGGGGGACCCAGTACTTC. The chain recombines TRBV9 with TRBJ2-5, with a tentative D call TRBD2 (7 bases). CDR3 length: 14 residues. Germline V gene lookup returns CDR1 SGDLS and CDR2 YYNGEE. V lost 3 bases and J 7 bases, leaving 16 bases between the germline ends.

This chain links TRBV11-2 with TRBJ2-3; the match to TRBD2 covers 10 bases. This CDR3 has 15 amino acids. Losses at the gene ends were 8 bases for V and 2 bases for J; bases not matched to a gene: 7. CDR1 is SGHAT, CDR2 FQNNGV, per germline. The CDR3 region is CASASSGGYTDTQYF. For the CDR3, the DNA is TGTGCCAGCGCGTCTAGCGGGGGCTACACAGATACGCAGTATTTT.

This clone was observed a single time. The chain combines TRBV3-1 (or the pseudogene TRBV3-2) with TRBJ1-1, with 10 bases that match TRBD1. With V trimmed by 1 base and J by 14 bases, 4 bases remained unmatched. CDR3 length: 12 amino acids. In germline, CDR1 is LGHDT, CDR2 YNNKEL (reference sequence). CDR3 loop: CASSQAGTGVFF. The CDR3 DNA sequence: TGTGCCAGCAGCCAAGCCGGGACAGGGGTATTCTTT.

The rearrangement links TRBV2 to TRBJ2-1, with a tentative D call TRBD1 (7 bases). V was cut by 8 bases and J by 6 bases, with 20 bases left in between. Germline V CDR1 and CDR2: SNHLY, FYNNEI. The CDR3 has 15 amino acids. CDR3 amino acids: CASGSQGEVSNEQFF. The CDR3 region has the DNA TGTGCCAGCGGCTCGCAGGGGGAGGTTTCCAATGAGCAGTTCTTC.

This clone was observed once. The CDR3 coding sequence is TGTGCCAGCAGACGGCTTCCGGGGGGGTACGAGCAGTACTTC. This translates into CASRRLPGGYEQYF. The chain couples TRBV7-2 to TRBJ2-7; 8 bases are shared with TRBD2. The CDR3 totals 14 residues. V was pared by 6 bases and J by 4 bases, with 8 bases of the junction left unmatched. The germline V gene has CDR1 SGHTA and CDR2 FQGNSA.

This CDR3 is CASSGDRRSGDTIYF. The CDR3 DNA reads as TGTGCCAGCAGCGGGGACAGGCGAAGCGGGGACACCATATATTTT. The rearrangement joins TRBV5-4 to TRBJ1-3; 8 nucleotides match TRBD1. Germline values: CDR1 SGHNT, CDR2 YYREEE (reference sequence). V shed 4 bases, J shed 8 bases, and the junction held 11 bases outside the gene matches. CDR3 length: 15 residues.

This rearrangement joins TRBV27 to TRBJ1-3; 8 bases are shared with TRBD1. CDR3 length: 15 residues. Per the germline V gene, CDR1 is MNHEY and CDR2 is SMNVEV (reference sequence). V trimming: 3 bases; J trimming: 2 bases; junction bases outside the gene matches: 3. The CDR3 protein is CASSLTGVAGNTIYF. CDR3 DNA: TGTGCCAGCAGTTTGACAGGGGTCGCTGGAAACACCATATATTTT.

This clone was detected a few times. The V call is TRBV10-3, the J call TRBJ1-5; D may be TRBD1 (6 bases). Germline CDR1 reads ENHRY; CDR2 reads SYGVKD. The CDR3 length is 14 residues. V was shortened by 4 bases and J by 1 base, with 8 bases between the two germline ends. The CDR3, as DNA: TGTGCCATCAGTGCCCAGGGGAGCAATCAGCCCCAGCATTTT. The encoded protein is CAISAQGSNQPQHF.

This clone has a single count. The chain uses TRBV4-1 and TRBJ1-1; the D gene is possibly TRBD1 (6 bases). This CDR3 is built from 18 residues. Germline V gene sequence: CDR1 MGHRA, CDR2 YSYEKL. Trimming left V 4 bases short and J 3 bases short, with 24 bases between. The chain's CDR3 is CASSRTGFDGGAYTEAFF. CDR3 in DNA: TGCGCCAGCAGCCGAACAGGGTTTGACGGGGGGGCTTACACTGAAGCTTTCTTT.

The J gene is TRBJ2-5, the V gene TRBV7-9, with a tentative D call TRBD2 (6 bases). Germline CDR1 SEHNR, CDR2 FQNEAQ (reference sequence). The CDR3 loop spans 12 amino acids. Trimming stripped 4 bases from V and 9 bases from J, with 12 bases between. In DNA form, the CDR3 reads TGTGCCAGCAGCTCACCCGGGGAGGCCCAGTACTTC. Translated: CASSSPGEAQYF.

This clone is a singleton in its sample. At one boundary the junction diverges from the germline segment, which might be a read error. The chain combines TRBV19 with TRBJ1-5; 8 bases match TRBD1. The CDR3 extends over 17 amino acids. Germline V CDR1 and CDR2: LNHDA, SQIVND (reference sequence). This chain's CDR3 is CASSIGQGARANQPQHF. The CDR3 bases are TGTGCCAGTAGCATAGGACAGGGAGCGAGGGCCAATCAGCCCCAGCATTTT.

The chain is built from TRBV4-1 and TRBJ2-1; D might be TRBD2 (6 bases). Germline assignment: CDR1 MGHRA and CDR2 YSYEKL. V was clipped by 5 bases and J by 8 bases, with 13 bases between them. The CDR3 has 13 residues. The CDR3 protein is CASSYPGTHEQFF. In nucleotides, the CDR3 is TGCGCCAGCAGCTACCCCGGGACTCATGAGCAGTTCTTC.

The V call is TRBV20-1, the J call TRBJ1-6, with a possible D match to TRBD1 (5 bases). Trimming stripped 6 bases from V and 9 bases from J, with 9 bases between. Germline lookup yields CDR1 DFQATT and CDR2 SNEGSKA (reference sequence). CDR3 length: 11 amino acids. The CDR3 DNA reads TGCAGTGCCTACGGGGGTTCACCCCTCCACTTT. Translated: CSAYGGSPLHF.

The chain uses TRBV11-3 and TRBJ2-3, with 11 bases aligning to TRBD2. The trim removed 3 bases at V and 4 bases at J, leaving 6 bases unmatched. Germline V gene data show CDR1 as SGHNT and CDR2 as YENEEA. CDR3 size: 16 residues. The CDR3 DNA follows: TGTGCCAGCAGCTTCCTAGCGGGGGGCAGCGCAGATACGCAGTATTTT. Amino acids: CASSFLAGGSADTQYF.

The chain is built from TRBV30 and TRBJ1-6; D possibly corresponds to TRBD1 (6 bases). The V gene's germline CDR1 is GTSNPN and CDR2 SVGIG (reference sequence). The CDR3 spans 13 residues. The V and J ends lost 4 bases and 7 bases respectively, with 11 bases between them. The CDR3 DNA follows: TGTGCCTGGACCAGGGGATGGAATTCACCCCTCCACTTT. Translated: CAWTRGWNSPLHF.

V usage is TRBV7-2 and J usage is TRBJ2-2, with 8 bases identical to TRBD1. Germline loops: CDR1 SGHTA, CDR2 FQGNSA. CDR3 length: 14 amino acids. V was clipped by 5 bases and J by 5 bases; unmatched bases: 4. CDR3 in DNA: TGTGCCAGCAGCCGGACAGGGAGGACCGGGGAGCTGTTTTTT. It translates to CASSRTGRTGELFF.

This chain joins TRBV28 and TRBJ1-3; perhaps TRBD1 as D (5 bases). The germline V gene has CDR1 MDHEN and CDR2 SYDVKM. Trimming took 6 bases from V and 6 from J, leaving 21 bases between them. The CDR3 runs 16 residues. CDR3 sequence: CASSTPGGVGVNTIYF. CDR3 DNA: TGTGCCAGCAGCACACCTGGAGGGGTCGGAGTAAACACCATATATTTT.

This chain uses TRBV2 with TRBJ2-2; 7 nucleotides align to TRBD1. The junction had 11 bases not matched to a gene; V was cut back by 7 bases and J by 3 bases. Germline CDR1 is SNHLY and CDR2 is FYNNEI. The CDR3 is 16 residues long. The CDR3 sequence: CASKSQDRMYTGELFF. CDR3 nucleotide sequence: TGTGCCAGCAAGTCCCAGGACAGGATGTACACCGGGGAGCTGTTTTTT.

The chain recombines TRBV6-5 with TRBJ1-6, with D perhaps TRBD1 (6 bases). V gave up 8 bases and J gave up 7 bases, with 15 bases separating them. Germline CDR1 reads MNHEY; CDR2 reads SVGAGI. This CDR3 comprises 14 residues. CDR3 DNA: TGTGCCAGCCGGGACACCGGTCCAAATTCACCCCTCCACTTT. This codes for CASRDTGPNSPLHF.

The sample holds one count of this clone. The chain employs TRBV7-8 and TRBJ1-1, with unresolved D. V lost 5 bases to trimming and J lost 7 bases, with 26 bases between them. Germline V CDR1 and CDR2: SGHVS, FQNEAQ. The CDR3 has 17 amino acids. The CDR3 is CASSLPRPDRVRVEAFF. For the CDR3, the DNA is TGTGCCAGCAGCCTACCACGACCCGATCGGGTTCGGGTTGAAGCTTTCTTT.

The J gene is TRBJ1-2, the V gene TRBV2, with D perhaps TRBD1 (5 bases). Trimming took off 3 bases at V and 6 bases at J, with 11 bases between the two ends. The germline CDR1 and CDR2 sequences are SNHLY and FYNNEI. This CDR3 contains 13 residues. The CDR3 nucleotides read TGTGCCAGCAGTGATGTTTGGGGGGATGGCTACACCTTC. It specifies CASSDVWGDGYTF.